Each of the 10 T cell receptor beta chains below was sequenced from the same sample in a study of read filtering for tumor transcriptome and immune sequencing (dated by TCRdb to about 2020). TCRdb records Illumina HiSeq 4000 as the sequencer. The Immunoverse kit was used to build TCR libraries from about 430 ng RNA, with molecular barcoded adaptors covering alpha/delta and beta/gamma chains. TCRdb's own reprocessing of the public reads used fastp at Q25 and MiXCR and kept productive beta chains. Identical CDR3 protein sequences are pooled into one entry, listed with their most common genes and DNA. The sample profile shows 55,000 to 60,000 distinct CDR3 sequences; 9% to 15% of them were found once. Clones ranked in the top ten supply 16% of the sample. The sample taken for sequencing was a population of CD138-negative cells sorted from bone marrow. The cell subset or site label of this sample denotes: bone marrow mononuclear cells depleted of CD138+ plasma/myeloma cells by negative magnetic selection. These receptors all come from a donor at least 40 years old with multiple myeloma.

This clonotype was recorded at least ten times. The rearrangement uses TRBV11-3 and TRBJ2-2; D may be TRBD1 (6 bases). The V end lost 3 bases, the J end lost 4 bases, and 12 bases lay between the germline ends. The CDR3 has 15 residues. CDR1 is SGHNT and CDR2 is YENEEA in the germline V gene. The CDR3: CASSLMGASTGELFF. The CDR3 DNA follows: TGTGCCAGCAGCTTGATGGGGGCGAGCACCGGGGAGCTGTTTTTT.

At least ten counts were recorded for this clonotype. V is TRBV7-9 and J is TRBJ1-1; 9 bases line up with TRBD1. The CDR3 spans 16 residues. The J segment lost 1 base and the V segment lost 4 bases, leaving 7 bases of the junction unmatched. CDR1 and CDR2 from the germline V gene are SEHNR and FQNEAQ (reference sequence). The CDR3: CASSSSGDRENTEAFF. CDR3 nucleotides: TGTGCCAGCAGCTCCAGCGGGGACAGGGAGAACACTGAAGCTTTCTTT.

This clonotype has ten or more counts. The chain joins TRBV29-1 to TRBJ1-2, with 7 bases matching TRBD1. This CDR3 spans 13 amino acids. V was pared by 6 bases and J by 8 bases, with 12 bases of the junction left unmatched. CDR1 and CDR2 from the germline V gene are SQVTM and ANQGSEA. The CDR3 sequence: CSVWTGEVSGYTF. CDR3 sequence (DNA): TGCAGCGTATGGACAGGCGAAGTATCCGGCTACACCTTC.

With respect to this clonotype: This sequence may be a read error, since a much larger clone differs from it by one base. This chain connects TRBV9 to TRBJ2-3; 11 positions match TRBD2. The germline CDR1 and CDR2 sequences are SGDLS and YYNGEE. The CDR3 extends over 17 amino acids. The DNA for the CDR3 is TGTGCCTGCAGCGTAGCGGGGAGACTAGCGGGGAGAGATACGCAGTATTTT. It yields the protein CACSVAGRLAGRDTQYF.

In its sample, this clonotype was seen many times. This chain joins TRBV18 and TRBJ2-7; no clear D gene. The ends were cut back, 3 bases at V and 2 bases at J, with 11 bases in the middle. The length of the CDR3 is 14 residues. Germline assignment: CDR1 KGHSH and CDR2 LQKENI. This CDR3 is CASSPSGATYEQYF. The CDR3 DNA is TGTGCCAGCTCACCTTCGGGCGCAACCTACGAGCAGTACTTC.

This chain connects TRBV6-5 to TRBJ1-1; D is perhaps TRBD1 (5 bases). Trimming stripped 6 bases from V and 5 bases from J, with 19 bases between. Germline CDR1 MNHEY, CDR2 SVGAGI. The CDR3 runs 15 residues. CDR3 nucleotide sequence: TGTGCCAGCAGCCCCCAGGGTATTCGTAGGACTGAAGCTTTCTTT. Its protein is CASSPQGIRRTEAFF.

This clonotype has at least ten counts. V usage is TRBV18 and J usage is TRBJ2-5; 8 bases match TRBD1. This CDR3 is 14 amino acids long. CDR1 is KGHSH and CDR2 is LQKENI in the germline V gene. V shed 6 bases, J shed 3 bases, and the junction held 6 bases outside the gene matches. DNA of the CDR3: TGTGCCAGCTCCCCGAGGACAGGGAAAGAGACCCAGTACTTC. This codes for CASSPRTGKETQYF.

Notes on this clonotype: Being one base from a much bigger clone, this may be a read error. J is TRBJ2-3 and V is TRBV6-1, with D tentatively TRBD1 (5 bases). This CDR3 region has 13 residues. The germline CDR1 and CDR2 sequences are MNHNS and SASEGT. Trimming took 11 bases from V and 2 from J, leaving 14 bases between them. Here the CDR3 DNA reads TGTGCCTGCCTAAAGGACACCACAGATACGCAGTATTTT. Its protein product is CACLKDTTDTQYF.

There are many counts of this clonotype. The chain joins TRBV6-5 to TRBJ1-1; 8 nucleotides agree with TRBD1. The V segment lost 2 bases and the J segment 11 bases; nucleotides outside the gene matches: 10. Germline-derived CDR1 and CDR2 are MNHEY and SVGAGI. The CDR3 consists of 14 residues. CDR3 protein: CASSYPGQGGLAFF. The CDR3 DNA is TGTGCCAGCAGTTACCCAGGACAGGGAGGTCTGGCTTTCTTT.

This clonotype counts as medium-sized. The chain joins TRBV11-3 to TRBJ2-1, with D perhaps TRBD1 or TRBD2 (6 bases each). CDR1 and CDR2 (germline): SGHNT, YENEEA. The CDR3 is made up of 16 amino acids. The V gene lost 6 bases and the J gene lost 0 bases, with 15 bases spanning the gap. The CDR3 coding sequence is TGTGCCAGCAGTAGAACGGGGGCTAGCTCCTACAATGAGCAGTTCTTC. Translating gives CASSRTGASSYNEQFF.